This is a list of T cell receptor beta chains from one sample in a study of graft-versus-host responses after intestinal transplantation. Sequencing was performed with immunoSEQ multiplex PCR; in TCRdb, only in-frame clones are kept and a portion is missing. The sample has some 44,000 clones; roughly 95% are singletons. The starting material was PBMCs, obtained approximately 360 days after intestinal transplant. Receptors originate from a human patient who received an intestinal transplant, so some T cells may come from the graft donor. Each CDR3 is given with its conserved first and last residue. Each record gives: D gene, J gene, clone size, V gene, CDR3 protein, CDR3 DNA. D genes are given only for firm matches. The size entry is marked missing in some rows and otherwise reads once, few, many or a size class.

D gene: TRBD1; J gene: TRBJ2-1; clone size: .; V gene: TRBV19; CDR3 protein: CASSTHRDRPNEQFF; CDR3 DNA: TGTGCCAGTAGTACCCACCGGGACAGACCCAATGAGCAGTTCTTC
D gene: TRBD1; J gene: TRBJ2-7; clone size: .; V gene: TRBV4-1; CDR3 protein: CASSQSRGGQGNYEQYF; CDR3 DNA: TGCGCCAGCAGCCAATCGAGGGGAGGACAGGGAAACTACGAGCAGTACTTC
D gene: TRBD1; J gene: TRBJ2-1; clone size: .; V gene: TRBV10-1; CDR3 protein: CASSEGTGADEQFF; CDR3 DNA: TGCGCCAGCAGTGAGGGGACAGGGGCCGATGAGCAGTTCTTC
D gene: .; J gene: TRBJ1-6; clone size: .; V gene: TRBV18; CDR3 protein: CASSEQSYNSPLHF; CDR3 DNA: TGTGCCAGCTCAGAGCAGAGTTATAATTCACCCCTCCACTTT
D gene: .; J gene: TRBJ2-2; clone size: .; V gene: TRBV6-1; CDR3 protein: CASSDFRGGLTGELFF; CDR3 DNA: TGTGCCAGCAGTGATTTCAGGGGAGGACTTACCGGGGAGCTGTTTTTT
D gene: .; J gene: TRBJ1-3; clone size: few; V gene: TRBV2; CDR3 protein: CASAYPGNTIYF; CDR3 DNA: TGTGCCAGCGCCTATCCGGGAAACACCATATATTTT
D gene: TRBD1; J gene: TRBJ2-5; clone size: once; V gene: TRBV5-1; CDR3 protein: CASSLDPGTAQETQYF; CDR3 DNA: TGCGCCAGCAGCTTAGACCCCGGGACAGCTCAAGAGACCCAGTACTTC
D gene: .; J gene: TRBJ2-7; clone size: .; V gene: TRBV10-1; CDR3 protein: CASSPGPSRSHEQYF; CDR3 DNA: TGCGCCAGCAGCCCCGGGCCTTCTCGGTCCCACGAGCAGTACTTC
D gene: .; J gene: TRBJ2-7; clone size: .; V gene: TRBV27; CDR3 protein: CASSSDDAYEQYF; CDR3 DNA: TGTGCCAGCAGTTCCGATGACGCCTACGAGCAGTACTTC
D gene: TRBD1; J gene: TRBJ1-3; clone size: .; V gene: TRBV9; CDR3 protein: CASSTGVSSGNTIYF; CDR3 DNA: TGTGCCAGCAGCACAGGGGTCTCCTCTGGAAACACCATATATTTT
D gene: .; J gene: TRBJ1-5; clone size: .; V gene: TRBV15; CDR3 protein: CATSRDRAPTGGNQPQHF; CDR3 DNA: TGTGCCACCAGCAGAGATCGAGCCCCGACCGGGGGGAATCAGCCCCAGCATTTT
D gene: TRBD1; J gene: TRBJ2-5; clone size: once; V gene: TRBV28; CDR3 protein: CASSLDAPGTDQETQYF; CDR3 DNA: TGTGCCAGCAGTCTAGATGCCCCCGGGACAGACCAAGAGACCCAGTACTTC
D gene: TRBD1; J gene: TRBJ2-7; clone size: .; V gene: TRBV19; CDR3 protein: CASGNPGQGAMQYF; CDR3 DNA: TGTGCCAGTGGAAATCCGGGACAGGGGGCTATGCAGTACTTC
D gene: TRBD1; J gene: TRBJ1-6; clone size: .; V gene: TRBV6-4; CDR3 protein: CASSDGTGGSPLHF; CDR3 DNA: TGTGCCAGCAGTGACGGGACAGGGGGCTCACCCCTCCACTTT
D gene: .; J gene: TRBJ2-2; clone size: .; V gene: TRBV30; CDR3 protein: CAWKDLSTGELFF; CDR3 DNA: TGTGCCTGGAAAGACTTGAGCACCGGGGAGCTGTTTTTT
D gene: TRBD2; J gene: TRBJ2-5; clone size: once; V gene: TRBV6-6; CDR3 protein: CASSYSSGGRETQYF; CDR3 DNA: TGTGCCAGCAGTTACTCGTCCGGGGGGAGGGAGACCCAGTACTTC
D gene: .; J gene: TRBJ1-5; clone size: .; V gene: TRBV19; CDR3 protein: CASSGTNQPQHF; CDR3 DNA: TGTGCCAGCAGTGGAACCAATCAGCCCCAGCATTTT
D gene: .; J gene: TRBJ2-3; clone size: .; V gene: TRBV4-2; CDR3 protein: CASSQPGQGLAGGTDTQYF; CDR3 DNA: TGTGCCAGCAGCCAACCTGGACAGGGGCTAGCGGGAGGCACAGATACGCAGTATTTT
D gene: .; J gene: TRBJ2-7; clone size: .; V gene: TRBV2; CDR3 protein: CASIIETYEQYF; CDR3 DNA: TGTGCCAGCATAATCGAGACCTACGAGCAGTACTTC
D gene: .; J gene: TRBJ2-3; clone size: .; V gene: TRBV10-3; CDR3 protein: CAISESGGGAPTDTQYF; CDR3 DNA: TGTGCCATCAGTGAGTCGGGGGGCGGGGCGCCCACAGATACGCAGTATTTT
D gene: .; J gene: TRBJ2-1; clone size: .; V gene: TRBV12-2; CDR3 protein: CASRLERHGTGGLDEQFF; CDR3 DNA: TGTGCAAGTCGCTTAGAGAGGCATGGGACAGGGGGCTTGGATGAGCAGTTCTTC
D gene: .; J gene: TRBJ2-5; clone size: .; V gene: TRBV6-1; CDR3 protein: CARKPGVQETQYF; CDR3 DNA: TGTGCCAGGAAACCAGGGGTTCAAGAGACCCAGTACTTC
D gene: .; J gene: TRBJ2-7; clone size: .; V gene: TRBV13; CDR3 protein: CASSVGAYEQYF; CDR3 DNA: TGTGCCAGCAGTGTGGGGGCCTACGAGCAGTACTTC
D gene: TRBD1; J gene: TRBJ2-5; clone size: .; V gene: TRBV28; CDR3 protein: CASSPPGQGWETQYF; CDR3 DNA: TGTGCCAGCAGTCCTCCGGGACAGGGGTGGGAGACCCAGTACTTC
D gene: .; J gene: TRBJ1-6; clone size: .; V gene: TRBV7-3; CDR3 protein: CASSQGNYNSPLHF; CDR3 DNA: TGTGCCAGCAGCCAGGGAAACTATAATTCACCCCTCCACTTT
D gene: TRBD1; J gene: TRBJ2-7; clone size: .; V gene: TRBV5-6; CDR3 protein: CASSYQMTGYEQYF; CDR3 DNA: TGTGCCAGCAGCTACCAAATGACAGGGTACGAGCAGTACTTC
D gene: TRBD1; J gene: TRBJ1-2; clone size: .; V gene: TRBV6-1; CDR3 protein: CASSEALGTVNGYTF; CDR3 DNA: TGTGCCAGCAGTGAAGCTCTGGGGACAGTAAATGGCTACACCTTC
D gene: TRBD1; J gene: TRBJ1-2; clone size: .; V gene: TRBV9; CDR3 protein: CASSTGQGAKGTTENGYTF; CDR3 DNA: TGTGCCAGCAGCACTGGACAGGGAGCAAAAGGGACGACCGAAAATGGCTACACCTTC
D gene: TRBD2; J gene: TRBJ2-3; clone size: .; V gene: TRBV11-2; CDR3 protein: CASSLGASGTDTQYF; CDR3 DNA: TGTGCCAGCAGCTTAGGGGCTAGCGGGACAGATACGCAGTATTTT
D gene: .; J gene: TRBJ1-6; clone size: .; V gene: TRBV28; CDR3 protein: CASSVPDKSNPLHF; CDR3 DNA: TGTGCCAGCAGTGTCCCGGACAAATCAAACCCCCTCCACTTT
D gene: TRBD1; J gene: TRBJ1-2; clone size: .; V gene: TRBV15; CDR3 protein: CATSRDPGTGGYYGYTF; CDR3 DNA: TGTGCCACCAGCAGGGACCCGGGGACAGGGGGTTACTATGGCTACACCTTC
D gene: TRBD1; J gene: TRBJ1-1; clone size: .; V gene: TRBV7-9; CDR3 protein: CASSSYYRGTEAFF; CDR3 DNA: TGTGCCAGCAGCTCCTACTACAGGGGCACTGAAGCTTTCTTT
D gene: .; J gene: TRBJ1-2; clone size: .; V gene: TRBV4-2; CDR3 protein: CASSQDLFRQGEGYTF; CDR3 DNA: TGTGCCAGCAGCCAAGATCTTTTCAGGCAAGGGGAGGGCTACACCTTC
D gene: TRBD1; J gene: TRBJ2-1; clone size: .; V gene: TRBV19; CDR3 protein: CASRDRGKSDEQFF; CDR3 DNA: TGTGCCAGTAGGGACAGGGGGAAGAGCGATGAGCAGTTCTTC
D gene: .; J gene: TRBJ2-7; clone size: .; V gene: TRBV9; CDR3 protein: CASSVNVGAHEQYF; CDR3 DNA: TGTGCCAGCAGCGTAAATGTCGGAGCCCACGAGCAGTACTTC
D gene: TRBD1; J gene: TRBJ2-3; clone size: once; V gene: TRBV7-7; CDR3 protein: CASSIRDRVTDTQYF; CDR3 DNA: TGTGCCAGCAGCATCCGGGACAGGGTCACAGATACGCAGTATTTT
D gene: TRBD2; J gene: TRBJ2-5; clone size: .; V gene: TRBV4-2; CDR3 protein: CASSQPGTSEETQYF; CDR3 DNA: TGTGCCAGCAGCCAGCCCGGGACTAGCGAAGAGACCCAGTACTTC
D gene: .; J gene: TRBJ1-1; clone size: .; V gene: TRBV18; CDR3 protein: CASSPYDANTEAFF; CDR3 DNA: TGTGCCAGCTCACCCTACGACGCGAACACTGAAGCTTTCTTT
D gene: TRBD2; J gene: TRBJ2-2; clone size: .; V gene: TRBV27; CDR3 protein: CASSFLAGTGELFF; CDR3 DNA: TGTGCCAGCAGTTTCCTAGCGGGTACCGGGGAGCTGTTTTTT
D gene: TRBD2; J gene: TRBJ2-7; clone size: .; V gene: TRBV27; CDR3 protein: CASSLTPGLAQPYEQYF; CDR3 DNA: TGTGCCAGCAGTTTAACCCCGGGACTAGCCCAACCTTACGAGCAGTACTTC
D gene: TRBD1; J gene: TRBJ1-2; clone size: .; V gene: TRBV28; CDR3 protein: CASSATDRGHYGYTF; CDR3 DNA: TGTGCCAGCAGCGCCACCGACAGGGGCCACTATGGCTACACCTTC
D gene: TRBD1; J gene: TRBJ2-2; clone size: .; V gene: TRBV19; CDR3 protein: CAIQRDRDTGELFF; CDR3 DNA: TGTGCCATCCAGAGGGACAGGGACACCGGGGAGCTGTTTTTT
D gene: TRBD2; J gene: TRBJ2-3; clone size: .; V gene: TRBV7-3; CDR3 protein: CASSLLAGSTDTQYF; CDR3 DNA: TGTGCCAGCAGCTTACTAGCGGGTAGCACAGATACGCAGTATTTT
D gene: TRBD2; J gene: TRBJ2-3; clone size: once; V gene: TRBV7-6; CDR3 protein: CASSLAPLGLAGAGDTQYF; CDR3 DNA: TGTGCCAGCAGCTTAGCTCCATTAGGGCTAGCGGGGGCCGGGGATACGCAGTATTTT
D gene: TRBD1; J gene: TRBJ2-7; clone size: .; V gene: TRBV7-9; CDR3 protein: CASSRGGGGPYEQYF; CDR3 DNA: TGTGCCAGCAGCAGAGGGGGCGGAGGTCCCTACGAGCAGTACTTC
D gene: .; J gene: TRBJ1-2; clone size: .; V gene: TRBV2; CDR3 protein: CASSEEVRYGYTF; CDR3 DNA: TGTGCCAGCAGTGAAGAGGTACGCTATGGCTACACCTTC
D gene: .; J gene: TRBJ1-6; clone size: .; V gene: TRBV18; CDR3 protein: CASSPQGLSSYNSPLHF; CDR3 DNA: TGTGCCAGCTCACCACAGGGTTTGAGCTCCTATAATTCACCCCTCCACTTT
D gene: .; J gene: TRBJ1-1; clone size: .; V gene: TRBV7-6; CDR3 protein: CASSLEVDTEAFF; CDR3 DNA: TGTGCCAGCAGCTTAGAAGTGGACACTGAAGCTTTCTTT
D gene: TRBD2; J gene: TRBJ2-3; clone size: .; V gene: TRBV2; CDR3 protein: CATSPSGPTDTQYF; CDR3 DNA: TGTGCCACCTCGCCTAGCGGACCCACAGATACGCAGTATTTT
D gene: .; J gene: TRBJ2-1; clone size: .; V gene: TRBV7-3; CDR3 protein: CASSSYRQDQQFF; CDR3 DNA: TGTGCCAGCAGTTCCTACCGACAGGATCAGCAGTTCTTC
D gene: TRBD2; J gene: TRBJ2-1; clone size: .; V gene: TRBV5-1; CDR3 protein: CASSRRIAGSYNEQFF; CDR3 DNA: TGCGCCAGCAGCCGTCGGATAGCGGGATCCTACAATGAGCAGTTCTTC
D gene: TRBD1; J gene: TRBJ1-6; clone size: once; V gene: TRBV5-1; CDR3 protein: CASSLYGFIVGTGESPLHF; CDR3 DNA: TGCGCCAGCAGCTTGTATGGGTTTATTGTTGGGACAGGGGAATCACCCCTCCACTTT